Presented here are 20 T cell receptor beta chains from one specimen sequenced in a study of T cell repertoires in cytomegalovirus infection. In TCRdb, the reads were re-called with MiXCR into one record per CDR3 protein. Altogether about 360,000 distinct CDR3 sequences are present, around 18% being singletons, with the ten largest covering 8.5% to 10%. The sample comprised PBMCs. Receptors originate from a human donor in good health (CMV status not recorded). Some clones in this sample may be carry-over from other donors' samples.

The chain joins TRBV7-6 to TRBJ2-1, with D tentatively TRBD1 (6 bases). The CDR3 is 14 amino acids. CDR1 and CDR2 from the germline V gene are SGHVS and FNYEAQ. V dropped 1 base and J dropped 8 bases, with 12 bases sitting between them. The CDR3 coding sequence is TGTGCCAGCAGCTTAGGGACAGCGGCCGATGAGCAGTTCTTC. Translated: CASSLGTAADEQFF.

This clonotype has more than one count but fewer than ten. V usage is TRBV4-3 and J usage is TRBJ2-1; the match to TRBD2 covers 10 bases. This CDR3 has 14 residues. Germline trimming cut 4 bases from V and 6 bases from J; bases unmatched to any gene: 3. From germline, CDR1 is LGHNA and CDR2 YSLEER. In DNA form, the CDR3 reads TGCGCCAGCAGCCGGGCTAGCGGGAGCAATGAGCAGTTCTTC. Translated, it gives CASSRASGSNEQFF.

The chain recombines TRBV2 with TRBJ1-1; D unclear. V gave up 7 bases and J gave up 1 base, with 13 bases separating them. This CDR3 contains 14 residues. Germline CDR1 and CDR2: SNHLY and FYNNEI. The CDR3 reads CASNPSLGNTEAFF. The CDR3 DNA is TGTGCCAGCAACCCTTCCCTGGGGAACACTGAAGCTTTCTTT.

In its sample, this clonotype was seen once. A read error is possible here, since a much larger clone lies one base away. CDR3 nucleotides: TGTGCCAGCAGTTTATTGGACTTGACTCAAAGAGAGGGTGCGCAGTATTTT. Amino acid sequence: CASSLLDLTQREGAQYF. The chain uses TRBV12-3 or TRBV12-4 and TRBJ2-3; possibly TRBD2 for D (5 bases). Trimming cost V 2 bases and J 10 bases, with 25 bases left between them. This CDR3 spans 17 amino acids.

The chain uses TRBV19 and TRBJ2-7; 8 bases match TRBD2. The length of the CDR3 is 14 residues. J was trimmed by 4 bases and V by 7 bases; bases with no gene match: 9. Per the germline V gene, CDR1 is LNHDA and CDR2 is SQIVND (reference sequence). The CDR3 sequence is CASKMRGGGYEQYF. As DNA, the CDR3 is TGTGCCAGTAAGATGCGTGGCGGGGGGTACGAGCAGTACTTC.

This clonotype was counted ten times or more. The chain employs TRBV7-2 and TRBJ1-6, with D hard to call. This CDR3 spans 15 amino acids. V lost 5 bases to trimming and J lost 4 bases, with 12 bases between them. Germline values: CDR1 SGHTA, CDR2 FQGNSA. CDR3 protein: CASSLYLTYNSPLHF. The CDR3 region has the DNA TGTGCCAGCAGCCTTTATCTCACATATAATTCACCCCTCCACTTT.

The gene calls are TRBV19 and TRBJ1-5, with D maybe TRBD1 (5 bases). The germline gives CDR1 LNHDA, CDR2 SQIVND (reference sequence). The CDR3 covers 13 residues. Between the trimmed V and J ends, which lost 7 bases and 4 bases, there was a span of 11 bases. CDR3 amino acids: CASTGTANQPQHF. CDR3 bases: TGTGCCAGTACCGGGACGGCAAATCAGCCCCAGCATTTT. The whole variable domain, filled in from reference TRBV19 and TRBJ1-5, reads DGGITQSPKYLFRKEGQNVTLSCEQNLNHDAMYWYRQDPGQGLRLIYYSQIVNDFQKGDIAEGYSVSREKKESFPLTVTSAQKNPTAFYLCASTGTANQPQHFGDGTRLSIL.

This clonotype occurred many times. The rearrangement links TRBV20-1 to TRBJ1-2, with D perhaps TRBD1 (5 bases). Germline values: CDR1 DFQATT, CDR2 SNEGSKA (reference sequence). There are 18 residues in the CDR3. Trimming left V 0 bases short and J 2 bases short, with 22 bases between. The CDR3 loop is CSARDRRNQLWGNYGYTF. CDR3 nucleotides: TGCAGTGCTAGAGATCGGAGAAACCAACTGTGGGGGAACTATGGCTACACCTTC.

The chain combines TRBV2 with TRBJ1-6; 7 bases are shared with TRBD1. Trimming cost V 6 bases and J 9 bases; bases outside gene matches: 14. The CDR3 is 16 residues long. Germline lookup yields CDR1 SNHLY and CDR2 FYNNEI. The CDR3 nucleotides read TGTGCCAGCAGACTATGGCCGGGACAGTTTCCTTCACCCCTCCACTTT. It yields the protein CASRLWPGQFPSPLHF.

This clonotype showed up many times. The CDR3 here is CASRSDRDTDTQYF. CDR3 nucleotide sequence: TGTGCCAGCAGATCCGACAGGGACACAGATACGCAGTATTTT. V and J are TRBV7-2 and TRBJ2-3; TRBD1 agrees at 7 bases. The junction had 5 bases not matched to a gene; V was cut back by 6 bases and J by 2 bases. Germline V CDR1 and CDR2: SGHTA, FQGNSA. This CDR3 has 14 amino acids.

The chain employs TRBV3-1 and TRBJ2-7; 8 bases are a match to TRBD2. This CDR3 is 15 amino acids long. Germline trimming cut 0 bases from V and 6 bases from J; bases unmatched to any gene: 7. Germline CDR1 LGHDT, CDR2 YNNKEL (reference sequence). CDR3 amino acids: CASSQDSGMPGEQYF. DNA for the CDR3: TGTGCCAGCAGCCAAGATAGCGGGATGCCTGGCGAGCAGTACTTC.

In its sample, this clonotype was seen a few times. The CDR3 sequence is CASSSGGLLYGYTF. In DNA, the CDR3 is TGTGCCAGCAGCTCGGGGGGACTTCTTTATGGCTACACCTTC. The rearrangement joins TRBV11-2 to TRBJ1-2, with D possibly TRBD1 on 5 matching bases. CDR3 length: 14 amino acids. The V and J ends lost 4 bases and 5 bases respectively, with 14 bases between them. Germline CDR1 SGHAT, CDR2 FQNNGV.

The count of this clonotype is one. A much bigger clone sits one base away, suggesting this may be a read error. V usage is TRBV28 and J usage is TRBJ1-5; possibly TRBD1 for D (6 bases). Germline V CDR1 and CDR2: MDHEN, SYDVKM. This CDR3 has 13 residues. The CDR3, as DNA: TGTGCCAGCAAGTTGGACAGCAAACAGCCCCAGCATTTT. Encoded protein: CASKLDSKQPQHF.

This clonotype was detected a few times. This sequence joins TRBV18 and TRBJ1-3; the D gene is possibly TRBD1 (5 bases). The CDR3 contains 13 residues. V dropped 2 bases and J dropped 8 bases, with 10 bases sitting between them. The V gene's germline CDR1 is KGHSH and CDR2 LQKENI. The CDR3 reads CASSPGTVDTIYF. CDR3 sequence (DNA): TGTGCCAGCTCACCAGGGACGGTCGACACCATATATTTT.

The chain uses TRBV6-2 or TRBV6-3 and TRBJ1-2, with D perhaps TRBD1 (6 bases). Germline V CDR1 and CDR2: MNHEY, SVGEGT. This CDR3 has 13 amino acids. V was shortened by 7 bases and J by 2 bases, with 11 bases between the two germline ends. The CDR3 sequence: CASNRAPNYGYTF. The CDR3 DNA reads TGTGCCAGCAACAGGGCCCCAAACTATGGCTACACCTTC.

CDR3 sequence reads: CASLAGVGFEQYF. The CDR3 DNA is TGTGCCAGTCTAGCGGGAGTAGGGTTCGAGCAGTACTTC. The rearrangement uses TRBV2 and TRBJ2-7; 10 bases line up with TRBD2. V shed 9 bases, J shed 6 bases, and the junction held 8 bases outside the gene matches. Germline lookup yields CDR1 SNHLY and CDR2 FYNNEI. The CDR3 loop spans 13 amino acids.

V usage is TRBV12-3 or TRBV12-4 and J usage is TRBJ2-5, with D perhaps TRBD1 (5 bases). The CDR3 covers 15 residues. The V and J ends lost 6 bases and 1 base respectively, with 15 bases between them. The CDR3: CASSLQALLQETQYF. The DNA of the CDR3 is TGTGCCAGCAGCTTACAGGCGCTCCTCCAAGAGACCCAGTACTTC.

The chain links TRBV2 to TRBJ1-5; no clear D gene. The V and J ends lost 3 bases and 4 bases respectively, with 7 bases between them. Germline-derived CDR1 and CDR2 are SNHLY and FYNNEI. The CDR3 is 13 residues long. CDR3 region: CASSDRPNQPQHF. CDR3 coding DNA: TGTGCCAGCAGTGATCGGCCGAATCAGCCCCAGCATTTT.

The chain has TRBV27 and TRBJ1-4; no definite D call. Germline values: CDR1 MNHEY, CDR2 SMNVEV (reference sequence). V lost 8 bases and J lost 1, with 8 bases in between. CDR3 size: 13 residues. CDR3 sequence (DNA): TGTGCCAGCGCGGGCAGAACTAATGAAAAACTGTTTTTT. Protein: CASAGRTNEKLFF.

This clonotype was seen repeatedly, ten times or more. This chain joins TRBV20-1 and TRBJ1-1; weak D call: TRBD1 (5 bases). With 0 bases removed from V and 1 base from J, the gap between germline ends came to 12 bases. CDR1 and CDR2 (germline): DFQATT, SNEGSKA (reference sequence). This CDR3 is 15 amino acids long. CDR3 coding DNA: TGCAGTGCTAGAGATCTACGGGGGGGGAACACTGAAGCTTTCTTT. Translated: CSARDLRGGNTEAFF.